This entry lists 3 T cell receptor beta chains sequenced from one sample in a study of blood T cell repertoires in COVID-19. TCRdb keeps only in-frame clones here, not all; method: immunoSEQ multiplex PCR. This repertoire shows 200,000 or so clones, 80% to 90% found once; its top ten account for 3.5% to 4%. Material: PBMCs or T cells enriched from blood (not recorded which). These receptor sequences come from a woman aged 40 to 50 with acute COVID-19.

The genes are TRBV4-2 and TRBJ2-1; 8 nucleotides match TRBD1. Germline V CDR1 and CDR2: LGHNA, YNFKEQ. After removal of 3 bases from V and 5 bases from J, the junction contained 6 bases not matched to a gene. The CDR3 is 15 residues long. CDR3 in DNA: TGTGCCAGCAGCCACCCCGGACAGGGCGACAATGAGCAGTTCTTC. Amino acid sequence: CASSHPGQGDNEQFF.

This clone showed up just a few times. The V call is TRBV10-3, the J call TRBJ2-7; 11 nucleotides match TRBD2. V dropped 3 bases and J dropped 2; count of bases not matched to a gene: 12. CDR1 ENHRY and CDR2 SYGVKD come from the germline V gene. The CDR3 has 18 amino acids. The CDR3 sequence is CAISELAGVGGTPYEQYF. The CDR3 coding sequence is TGTGCCATCAGTGAACTAGCGGGAGTCGGGGGGACCCCCTACGAGCAGTACTTC.

Here the CDR3 reads CASSIETEGYTF. CDR3 coding DNA: TGTGCCAGTAGTATTGAGACAGAGGGCTACACCTTC. J is TRBJ1-2 and V is TRBV19; D possibly corresponds to TRBD1 (5 bases). V lost 3 bases to trimming and J lost 8 bases, with 10 bases between them. The CDR3 covers 12 residues. The germline V gene has CDR1 LNHDA and CDR2 SQIVND (reference sequence).